This T cell receptor (beta chain) stems from a study of blood T cell repertoires in COVID-19. On the study more broadly: The cDNA or gDNA used as material had been derived from T cells, B-cell-depleted T cells, or PBMCs.

Sequencing used immunoSEQ multiplex PCR; TCRdb keeps in-frame clones, though not all of them. This sample carries about 26,000 clones, 65% to 90% of them seen once, and the ten largest clones take approximately 23%. Germline CDR1 and CDR2: MNHEY and SMNVEV (reference sequence). The V and J ends lost 2 bases and 8 bases, in that order; junction bases with no gene match: 0. The CDR3 covers 13 residues. The V and J genes are TRBV27 and TRBJ1-2; 12 bases agree with TRBD1. Material for sequencing was peripheral blood. This sequence was found in a human donor in a cohort sampled during active COVID-19. CDR3 amino acids: CASSLGTGGGYTF. For the CDR3, the DNA is TGTGCCAGCAGTTTAGGGACAGGGGGCGGCTACACCTTC.